This T cell receptor (beta chain) stems from a study of control samples from healthy donors and cancer patients. This clone appeared once. TCRdb's copy holds only in-frame clones and misses some; the assay was immunoSEQ multiplex PCR. The data contain some 99,000 clones, 80% to 90% of them singletons. Germline V gene sequence: CDR1 MNHEY, CDR2 SVGAGI. The CDR3 totals 12 residues. The ends were cut back, 5 bases at V and 9 bases at J, with 11 bases in the middle. V usage is TRBV6-5 and J usage is TRBJ1-3; D possibly corresponds to TRBD1 (5 bases). This receptor was identified in a woman aged 45 to 65 in good health. Specimen: blood. CDR3 sequence (DNA): TGTGCCAGCAGTCCGTCCGGGGCCACCATATATTTT. It encodes CASSPSGATIYF.